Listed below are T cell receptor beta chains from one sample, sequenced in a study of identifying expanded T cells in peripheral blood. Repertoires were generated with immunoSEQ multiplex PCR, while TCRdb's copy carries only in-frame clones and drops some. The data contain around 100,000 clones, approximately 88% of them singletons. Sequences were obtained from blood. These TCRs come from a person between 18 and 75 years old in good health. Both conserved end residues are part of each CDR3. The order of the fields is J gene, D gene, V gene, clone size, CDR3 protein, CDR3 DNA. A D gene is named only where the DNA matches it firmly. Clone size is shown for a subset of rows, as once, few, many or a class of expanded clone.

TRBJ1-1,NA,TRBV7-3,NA,CASSQRPDAGAFF,TGTGCCAGCAGCCAGCGACCCGACGCAGGGGCTTTCTTT
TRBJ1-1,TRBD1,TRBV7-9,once,CASSSLPTGGTEAFF,TGTGCCAGCAGCTCCCTGCCGACAGGGGGCACTGAAGCTTTCTTT
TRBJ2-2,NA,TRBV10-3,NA,CAISERQGLPGELFF,TGTGCCATCAGTGAGCGGCAGGGGTTGCCCGGGGAGCTGTTTTTT
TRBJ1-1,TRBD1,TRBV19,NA,CASGVQGVEAFF,TGTGCCAGTGGGGTACAGGGGGTTGAAGCTTTCTTT
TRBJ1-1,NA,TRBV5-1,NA,CASSLAGAGTEAFF,TGCGCCAGCAGCTTGGCAGGGGCAGGCACTGAAGCTTTCTTT
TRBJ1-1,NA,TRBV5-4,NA,CASSRTRNTEAFF,TGTGCCAGCAGCAGGACACGGAACACTGAAGCTTTCTTT
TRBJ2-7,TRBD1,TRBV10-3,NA,CAIRPGQGVEQYF,TGTGCCATCAGGCCGGGACAGGGGGTAGAGCAGTACTTC
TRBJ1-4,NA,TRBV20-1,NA,CSAHGGEKLFF,TGCAGTGCCCACGGCGGTGAAAAACTGTTTTTT
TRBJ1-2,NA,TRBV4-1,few,CASSQGTNYGYTF,TGCGCCAGCAGCCAAGGCACTAACTATGGCTACACCTTC
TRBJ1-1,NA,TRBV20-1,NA,CSASYGTEAFF,TGCAGTGCTAGCTATGGTACTGAAGCTTTCTTT
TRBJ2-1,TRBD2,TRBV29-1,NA,CSVEAAGGSHNEQFF,TGCAGCGTTGAAGCAGCGGGAGGGTCCCACAATGAGCAGTTCTTC
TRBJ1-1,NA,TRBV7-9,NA,CASSLGPGKDTEAFF,TGTGCCAGCAGCTTAGGACCGGGGAAGGACACTGAAGCTTTCTTT
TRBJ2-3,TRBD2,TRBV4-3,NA,CAGSSGLAGGASTDTQYF,TGCGCCGGCAGCTCGGGACTAGCGGGAGGAGCTAGCACAGATACGCAGTATTTT
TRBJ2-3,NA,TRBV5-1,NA,CASSSAGDPTDTQYF,TGCGCCAGCAGCTCCGCTGGGGACCCCACAGATACGCAGTATTTT
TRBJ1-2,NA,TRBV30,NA,CAWSSQGLYGYTF,TGTGCCTGGAGTTCCCAAGGGTTATATGGCTACACCTTC
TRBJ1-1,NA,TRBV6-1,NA,CASRAGVTEAFF,TGTGCCAGCAGGGCAGGGGTCACTGAAGCTTTCTTT
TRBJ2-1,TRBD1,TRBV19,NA,CASSIWTGGRDEQFF,TGTGCCAGTAGTATATGGACAGGGGGTAGGGATGAGCAGTTCTTC
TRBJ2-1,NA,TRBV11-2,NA,CASSIRGRNEQFF,TGTGCCAGCAGCATAAGAGGCCGCAATGAGCAGTTCTTC
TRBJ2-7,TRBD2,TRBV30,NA,CACSSGKAYEQYF,TGTGCCTGCAGTAGCGGGAAAGCCTACGAGCAGTACTTC
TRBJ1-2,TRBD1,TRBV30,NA,CAWGRDRESKGYTF,TGTGCCTGGGGACGGGACAGGGAGTCAAAGGGCTACACCTTC
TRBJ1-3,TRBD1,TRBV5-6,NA,CASSFRTGFVRSGNTIYF,TGTGCCAGCAGCTTCCGGACAGGGTTTGTTAGGTCTGGAAACACCATATATTTT
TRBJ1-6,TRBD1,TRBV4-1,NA,CASSQETGGAGSPLHF,TGCGCCAGCAGCCAGGAGACAGGGGGCGCGGGGTCACCCCTCCACTTT
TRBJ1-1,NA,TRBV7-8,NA,CASSQNGFRTNTEAFF,TGTGCCAGCAGCCAAAACGGGTTCCGGACGAACACTGAAGCTTTCTTT
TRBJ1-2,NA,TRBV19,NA,CASSLVGPNYGYTF,TGTGCCAGTAGTTTGGTGGGCCCTAACTATGGCTACACCTTC